This paragraph covers one TCR beta chain sequence. This record comes from a study of blood T cell repertoires in COVID-19. Whole-study context: Spain, Italy and the United States supplied samples that represented acute and convalescent COVID-19.

Profiled with immunoSEQ multiplex PCR; TCRdb holds only in-frame clones, not every one. The sample lists 250,000 to 300,000 clones, roughly 85% seen once, with around 5.5% in the top ten. Trimming removed 6 bases from V and 0 bases from J, with 11 bases in between. CDR3 length: 14 amino acids. Germline loops: CDR1 ENHRY, CDR2 SYGVKD. Specimen: peripheral blood. The source of this sequence is a man between 45 and 60 years old with active or convalescent COVID-19. The V and J genes are TRBV10-3 and TRBJ1-2; no definite D call. The CDR3 bases are TGTGCCATCAGAGAGGGTCGAGCTAACTATGGCTACACCTTC. Encoded protein: CAIREGRANYGYTF.